A single sample gave rise to the 17 T cell receptor beta chains below, sequenced in a study of T-cell reconstitution after alpha-beta-depleted transplantation in children. Preparation of the TCRbeta library was carried out with unique molecular identifiers. MiXCR, run by TCRdb on the PCR reads, gives a single entry per CDR3 protein. The profile shows about 540,000 distinct CDR3 sequences, around 19% of them singletons. The sample here was PBMCs from the stem cell graft donor, taken from the stem cell graft. Receptors were obtained from a human donor who donated a stem cell graft to a child with acute lymphoblastic leukemia.

This clonotype turned up a few times. The V gene is TRBV6-2 or TRBV6-3, the J gene TRBJ2-1; 15 bases are a match to TRBD2. V trimming: 4 bases; J trimming: 10 bases; junction bases outside the gene matches: 8. Germline CDR1 is MNHEY and CDR2 is SVGEGT. This CDR3 spans 16 amino acids. CDR3: CASSSRTSGRAVEQFF. DNA of the CDR3: TGTGCCAGCAGTTCCCGGACTAGCGGGAGGGCCGTAGAGCAGTTCTTC.

The genes are TRBV6-1 and TRBJ2-7; either TRBD1 or TRBD2 may supply D (5 bases each). Germline V gives CDR1 MNHNS, CDR2 SASEGT. The CDR3 runs 14 residues. V was pared by 6 bases and J by 6 bases, with 18 bases between. DNA for the CDR3: TGTGCCAGCAGCCAACCCTACCAGAGGGGCGAGCAGTACTTC. Translating gives CASSQPYQRGEQYF.

The DNA of the CDR3 is TGTGCCATCAGTGAGCCGGGGGAGTTAAATGAGCAGTTCTTC. Translation: CAISEPGELNEQFF. This chain links TRBV10-3 with TRBJ2-1, with D possibly matching TRBD2 (6 bases). The germline V gene encodes CDR1 ENHRY and CDR2 SYGVKD. The CDR3 covers 14 residues. V was cut by 2 bases and J by 7 bases, with 12 bases left in between.

V and J are TRBV4-2 and TRBJ2-7; 10 bases line up with TRBD2. Germline CDR1 is LGHNA and CDR2 is YNFKEQ. J lost 3 bases, V lost 1 base, and 12 bases had no gene match. This CDR3 region has 18 residues. The CDR3 sequence is CASSQGGLAVLPIYEQYF. The CDR3, as DNA: TGTGCCAGCAGCCAAGGAGGACTAGCGGTCTTACCTATCTACGAGCAGTACTTC.

V and J are TRBV12-3 or TRBV12-4 and TRBJ1-4; 9 bases are a match to TRBD1. V was clipped by 7 bases and J by 5 bases; unmatched bases: 11. The CDR3 is made up of 16 amino acids. This chain's CDR3 is CASTSWPGTGNEKLFF. In nucleotides, the CDR3 is TGTGCCAGCACCTCCTGGCCCGGGACAGGGAATGAAAAACTGTTTTTT.

The rearrangement uses TRBV6-5 and TRBJ2-1, with no clear D. The germline V gene encodes CDR1 MNHEY and CDR2 SVGAGI. Deletions cut 8 bases from V and 0 bases from J, with 17 bases between. The CDR3 is made up of 16 amino acids. CDR3 loop: CASARFGVRSYNEQFF. The DNA of the CDR3 is TGTGCCAGCGCTCGATTTGGGGTTCGCTCCTACAATGAGCAGTTCTTC.

The chain has TRBV20-1 and TRBJ2-3, with 9 bases matching TRBD1. The germline CDR1 and CDR2 sequences are DFQATT and SNEGSKA (reference sequence). The V gene end was trimmed by 8 bases and the J gene end by 4 bases; junction bases not matched to a gene: 10. The CDR3 sequence is 14 residues long. The CDR3 reads CSPSGQGVPDTQYF. CDR3 bases: TGCAGTCCATCGGGACAGGGTGTTCCAGATACGCAGTATTTT.

A few counts support this clonotype. Germline is not matched at one junction end, which may reflect a read error. The chain combines TRBV6-1 with TRBJ2-6; D is tentatively TRBD1 or TRBD2 (5 bases each). Germline V gene data show CDR1 as MNHNS and CDR2 as SASEGT. The CDR3 runs to 14 residues. CDR3 coding DNA: TGTGCCAGCAGGGGAGTCTCTGGGGCCAACGGCCTGACTTTC. Protein sequence: CASRGVSGANGLTF.

The chain carries TRBV4-1 and TRBJ2-1, with D unresolved. Germline V CDR1 and CDR2: MGHRA, YSYEKL. The CDR3 is made up of 15 amino acids. Between the trimmed V and J ends, which lost 4 bases and 3 bases, there was a span of 13 bases. The CDR3 spells CASSLLWADYNEQFF. CDR3 DNA: TGCGCCAGCAGCCTCCTGTGGGCAGACTACAATGAGCAGTTCTTC.

This rearrangement joins TRBV11-1 to TRBJ2-1, with 13 nucleotides matching TRBD2. Germline CDR1 SGHAT, CDR2 FQDESV (reference sequence). After removal of 5 bases from V and 6 bases from J, the junction contained 19 bases not matched to a gene. The CDR3 sequence is 20 residues long. The CDR3 loop reads CASSLGLAGVSGRPGNEQFF. The CDR3, as DNA: TGTGCCAGCAGCCTAGGACTAGCGGGAGTCTCCGGGCGGCCGGGCAATGAGCAGTTCTTC. The variable domain in full, completed from reference TRBV11-1 and TRBJ2-1, reads EAEVAQSPRYKITEKSQAVAFWCDPISGHATLYWYRQILGQGPELLVQFQDESVVDDSQLPKDRFSAERLKGVDSTLKIQPAELGDSAMYLCASSLGLAGVSGRPGNEQFFGPGTRLTVL.

V and J are TRBV7-9 and TRBJ2-3; 7 nucleotides align to TRBD2. The CDR3 length is 17 residues. CDR1 is SEHNR and CDR2 is FQNEAQ in the germline V gene (reference sequence). V lost 4 bases to trimming and J lost 4 bases; unmatched junction nucleotides: 14. CDR3 protein: CASSSLLAGVAPDTQYF. CDR3 DNA sequence: TGTGCCAGCAGCTCCCTCTTGGCGGGAGTCGCCCCAGATACGCAGTATTTT.

The chain recombines TRBV20-1 with TRBJ2-7; D could derive from TRBD1 or TRBD2 (5 bases each). The CDR3 is 12 residues long. V was pared by 1 base and J by 2 bases, with 6 bases between. Germline V gene sequence: CDR1 DFQATT, CDR2 SNEGSKA (reference sequence). CDR3 protein: CSARGDPYEQYF. The CDR3 DNA sequence: TGCAGTGCTAGAGGGGACCCCTACGAGCAGTACTTC.

The J gene is TRBJ1-6, the V gene TRBV5-1; D uncertain. This CDR3 spans 12 amino acids. The germline gives CDR1 SGHRS, CDR2 YFSETQ. Trimming cost V 0 bases and J 10 bases, with 5 bases left between them. The CDR3 region is CASSLGESPLHF. In DNA, the CDR3 is TGCGCCAGCAGCTTGGGGGAATCACCCCTCCACTTT.

V is TRBV7-9 and J is TRBJ2-3; the D is unclear. Germline loops: CDR1 SEHNR, CDR2 FQNEAQ (reference sequence). Trimming stripped 4 bases from V and 4 bases from J, with 12 bases between. This CDR3 is built from 14 residues. CDR3 DNA: TGTGCCAGCAGCTCAAACAAGGATGCAGATACGCAGTATTTT. Translating gives CASSSNKDADTQYF.

CDR3 nucleotide sequence: TGTGCCAGCTCACCCTCGGGGGGCATCGGTGAAAAACTGTTTTTT. Translated, it gives CASSPSGGIGEKLFF. The chain combines TRBV18 with TRBJ1-4, with D perhaps matching TRBD1 (6 bases). The CDR3 has 15 residues. V was trimmed by 3 bases and J by 7 bases, leaving 15 bases between them. CDR1 and CDR2 (germline): KGHSH, LQKENI.

The rearrangement links TRBV20-1 to TRBJ2-1; weak D call: TRBD1 (5 bases). The V and J ends lost 5 bases and 2 bases respectively, with 10 bases between them. The CDR3 loop spans 13 amino acids. CDR1 is DFQATT and CDR2 is SNEGSKA in the germline V gene (reference sequence). The CDR3 nucleotides read TGCAGTGCTCGACAGAGAACCTACAATGAGCAGTTCTTC. Protein sequence: CSARQRTYNEQFF.

The J gene is TRBJ2-7, the V gene TRBV19; D possibly uses TRBD1 or TRBD2 (6 bases each). The CDR3 has 13 amino acids. Germline V gene lookup returns CDR1 LNHDA and CDR2 SQIVND (reference sequence). V was pared by 10 bases and J by 2 bases, with 15 bases between. The CDR3 loop reads CATKGGVTYEQYF. The CDR3 DNA sequence: TGTGCCACCAAGGGGGGCGTAACCTACGAGCAGTACTTC.